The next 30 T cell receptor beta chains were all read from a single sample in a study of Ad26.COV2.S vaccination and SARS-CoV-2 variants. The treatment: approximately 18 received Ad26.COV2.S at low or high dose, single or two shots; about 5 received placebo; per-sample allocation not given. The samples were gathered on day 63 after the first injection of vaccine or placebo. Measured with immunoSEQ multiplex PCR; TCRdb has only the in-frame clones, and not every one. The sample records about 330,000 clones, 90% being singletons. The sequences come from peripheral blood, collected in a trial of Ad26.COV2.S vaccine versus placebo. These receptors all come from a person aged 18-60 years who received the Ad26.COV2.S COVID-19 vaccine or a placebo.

The CDR3, as DNA: TGTGCCAGCAGTCCCGGAGGAGTTTTAAGCAATCAGCCCCAGCATTTT. This translates into CASSPGGVLSNQPQHF. The rearrangement joins TRBV28 to TRBJ1-5, with unresolved D. V was cut by 5 bases and J by 1 base, with 15 bases left in between. CDR1 MDHEN and CDR2 SYDVKM come from the germline V gene. This CDR3 is 16 amino acids long.

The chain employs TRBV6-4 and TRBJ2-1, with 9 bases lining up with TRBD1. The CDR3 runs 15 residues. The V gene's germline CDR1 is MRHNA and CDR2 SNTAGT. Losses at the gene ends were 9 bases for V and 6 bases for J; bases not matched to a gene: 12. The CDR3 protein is CASRAGGTGSNEQFF. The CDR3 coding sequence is TGTGCCAGTCGAGCAGGTGGGACAGGGAGCAATGAGCAGTTCTTC.

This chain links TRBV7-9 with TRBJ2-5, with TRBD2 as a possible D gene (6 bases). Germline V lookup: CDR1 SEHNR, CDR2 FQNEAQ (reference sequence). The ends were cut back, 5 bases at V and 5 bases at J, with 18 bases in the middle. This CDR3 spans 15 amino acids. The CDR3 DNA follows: TGTGCCAGCAGCCCGTGGGAGGCAGGGAGGGAGACCCAGTACTTC. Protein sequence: CASSPWEAGRETQYF.

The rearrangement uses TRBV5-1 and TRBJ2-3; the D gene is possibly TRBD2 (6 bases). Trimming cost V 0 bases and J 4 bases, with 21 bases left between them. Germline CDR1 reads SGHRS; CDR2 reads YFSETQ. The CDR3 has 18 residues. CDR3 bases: TGCGCCAGCAGCTTGGGGCTCGGGCGGGGTAAGGATGCAGATACGCAGTATTTT. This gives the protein CASSLGLGRGKDADTQYF.

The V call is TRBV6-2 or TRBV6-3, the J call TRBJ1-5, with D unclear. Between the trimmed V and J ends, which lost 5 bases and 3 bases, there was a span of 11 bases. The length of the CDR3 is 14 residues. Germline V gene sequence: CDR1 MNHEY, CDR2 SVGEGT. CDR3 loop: CASSLASNNQPQHF. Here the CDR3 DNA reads TGTGCCAGCAGTCTCGCATCAAACAATCAGCCCCAGCATTTT.

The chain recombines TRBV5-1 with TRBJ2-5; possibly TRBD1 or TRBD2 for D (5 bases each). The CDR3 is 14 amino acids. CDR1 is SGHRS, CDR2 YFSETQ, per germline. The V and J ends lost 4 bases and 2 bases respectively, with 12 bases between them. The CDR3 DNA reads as TGCGCCAGCAGCCTAGGGGACGTGCAAGAGACCCAGTACTTC. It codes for CASSLGDVQETQYF. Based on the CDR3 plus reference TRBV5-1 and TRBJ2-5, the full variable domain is KAGVTQTPRYLIKTRGQQVTLSCSPISGHRSVSWYQQTPGQGLQFLFEYFSETQRNKGNFPGRFSGRQFSNSRSEMNVSTLELGDSALYLCASSLGDVQETQYFGPGTRLLVL.

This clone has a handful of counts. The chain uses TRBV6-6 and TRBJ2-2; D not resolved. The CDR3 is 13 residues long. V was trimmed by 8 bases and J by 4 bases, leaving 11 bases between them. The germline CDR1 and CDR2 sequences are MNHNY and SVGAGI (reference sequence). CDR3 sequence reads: CASLNAPTGELFF. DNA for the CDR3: TGTGCCAGCCTCAATGCTCCCACCGGGGAGCTGTTTTTT.

CDR3 nucleotide sequence: TGTGCCAGCAGTGTCCTGTGGGGAACGGGGGAAAAACTGTTTTTT. This sequence encodes CASSVLWGTGEKLFF. This rearrangement joins TRBV6-2 or TRBV6-3 to TRBJ1-4; D is undetermined. This CDR3 is built from 15 residues. Trimming took off 5 bases at V and 8 bases at J, with 18 bases between the two ends. Germline assignment: CDR1 MNHEY and CDR2 SVGEGT.

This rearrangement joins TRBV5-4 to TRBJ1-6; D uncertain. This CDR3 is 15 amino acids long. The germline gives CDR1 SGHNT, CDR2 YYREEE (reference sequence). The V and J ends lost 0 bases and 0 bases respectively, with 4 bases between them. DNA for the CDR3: TGTGCCAGCAGCTTGGGAAGCTCCTATAATTCACCCCTCCACTTT. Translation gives CASSLGSSYNSPLHF.

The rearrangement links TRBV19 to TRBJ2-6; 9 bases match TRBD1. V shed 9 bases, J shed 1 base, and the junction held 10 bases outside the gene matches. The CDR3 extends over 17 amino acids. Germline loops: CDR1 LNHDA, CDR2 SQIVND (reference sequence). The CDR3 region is CASSSGQGYSGANVLTF. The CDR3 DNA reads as TGTGCCAGCTCTTCGGGACAGGGTTATTCTGGGGCCAACGTCCTGACTTTC.

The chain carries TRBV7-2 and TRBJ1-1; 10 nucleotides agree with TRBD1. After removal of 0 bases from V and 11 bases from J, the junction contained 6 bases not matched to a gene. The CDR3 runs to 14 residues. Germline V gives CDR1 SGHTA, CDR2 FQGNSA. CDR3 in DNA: TGTGCCAGCAGCTTAGCCGGACAGGGGGGTGGCGCTTTCTTT. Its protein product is CASSLAGQGGGAFF. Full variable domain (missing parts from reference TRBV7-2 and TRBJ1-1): GAGVSQSPSNKVTEKGKDVELRCDPISGHTALYWYRQSLGQGLEFLIYFQGNSAPDKSGLPSDRFSAERTGGSVSTLTIQRTQQEDSAVYLCASSLAGQGGGAFFGQGTRLTVV.

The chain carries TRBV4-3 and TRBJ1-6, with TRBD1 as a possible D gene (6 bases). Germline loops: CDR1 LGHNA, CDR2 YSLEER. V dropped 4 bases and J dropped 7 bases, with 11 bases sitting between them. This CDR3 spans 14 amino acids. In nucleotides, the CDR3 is TGCGCCAGCAGCCTACAGGGACCCAATTCACCCCTCCACTTT. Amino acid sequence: CASSLQGPNSPLHF.

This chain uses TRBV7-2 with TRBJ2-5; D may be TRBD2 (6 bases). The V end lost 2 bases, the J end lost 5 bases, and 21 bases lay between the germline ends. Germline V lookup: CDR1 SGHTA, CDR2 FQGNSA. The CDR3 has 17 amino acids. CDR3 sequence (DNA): TGTGCCAGCAGCTTAACGTATGGAGGGAGCGGCGCGGAGACCCAGTACTTC. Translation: CASSLTYGGSGAETQYF.

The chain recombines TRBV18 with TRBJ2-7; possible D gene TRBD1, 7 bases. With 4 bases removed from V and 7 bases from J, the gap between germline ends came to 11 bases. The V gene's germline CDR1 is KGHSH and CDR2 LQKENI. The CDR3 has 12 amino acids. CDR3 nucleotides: TGTGCCAGCTCACTGGGGGGACAGGAGCAGTACTTC. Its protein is CASSLGGQEQYF.

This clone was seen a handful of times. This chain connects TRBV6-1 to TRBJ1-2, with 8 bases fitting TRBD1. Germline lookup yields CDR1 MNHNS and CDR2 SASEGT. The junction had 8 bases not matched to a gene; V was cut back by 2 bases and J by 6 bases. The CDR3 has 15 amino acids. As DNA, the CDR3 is TGTGCCAGCAGTGAACACCCGGGACAGGCCAATGGCTACACCTTC. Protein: CASSEHPGQANGYTF.

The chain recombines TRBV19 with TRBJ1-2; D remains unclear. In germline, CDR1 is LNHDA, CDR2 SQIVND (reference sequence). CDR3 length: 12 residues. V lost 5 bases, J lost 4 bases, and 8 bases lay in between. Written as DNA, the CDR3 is TGTGCCAGTAGTCTCCAGTTCTATGGCTACACCTTC. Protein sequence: CASSLQFYGYTF.

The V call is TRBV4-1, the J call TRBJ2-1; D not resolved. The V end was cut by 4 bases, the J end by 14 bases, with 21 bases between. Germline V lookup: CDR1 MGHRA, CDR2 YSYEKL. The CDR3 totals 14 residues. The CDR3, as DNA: TGCGCCAGCAGCCCGTCCAGTCAGACCCAAGAGGAGTTCTTC. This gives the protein CASSPSSQTQEEFF.

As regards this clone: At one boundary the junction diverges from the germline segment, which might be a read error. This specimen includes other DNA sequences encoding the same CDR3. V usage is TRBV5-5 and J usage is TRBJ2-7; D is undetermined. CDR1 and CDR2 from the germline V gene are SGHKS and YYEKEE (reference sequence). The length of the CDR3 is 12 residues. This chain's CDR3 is CASSLEGYEQYF. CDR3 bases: TGTGCCAGCAGCTTGGAGGGTTACGAGCAGTATTTC.

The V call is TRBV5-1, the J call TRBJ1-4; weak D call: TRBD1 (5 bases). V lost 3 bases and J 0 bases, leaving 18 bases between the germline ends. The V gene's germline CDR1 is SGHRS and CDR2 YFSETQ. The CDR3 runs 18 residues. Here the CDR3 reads CASSSAPGPPATNEKLFF. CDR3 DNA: TGCGCCAGCAGCTCAGCGCCGGGACCGCCCGCAACTAATGAAAAACTGTTTTTT.

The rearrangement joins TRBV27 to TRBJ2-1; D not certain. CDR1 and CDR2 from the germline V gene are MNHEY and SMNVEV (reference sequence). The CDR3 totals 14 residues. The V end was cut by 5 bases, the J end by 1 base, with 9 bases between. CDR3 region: CASSTWGSYNEQFF. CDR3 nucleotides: TGTGCCAGCAGTACCTGGGGATCCTACAATGAGCAGTTCTTC.

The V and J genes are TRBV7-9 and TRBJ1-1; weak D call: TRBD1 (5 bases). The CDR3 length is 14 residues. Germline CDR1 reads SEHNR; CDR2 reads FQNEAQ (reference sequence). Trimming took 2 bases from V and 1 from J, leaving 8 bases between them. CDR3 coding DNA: TGTGCCAGCAGCTTATGGGACGAGAACACTGAAGCTTTCTTT. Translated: CASSLWDENTEAFF.

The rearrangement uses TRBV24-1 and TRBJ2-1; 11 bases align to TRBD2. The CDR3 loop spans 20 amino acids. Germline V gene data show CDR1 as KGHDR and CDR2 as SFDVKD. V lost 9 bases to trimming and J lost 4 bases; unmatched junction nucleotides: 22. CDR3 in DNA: TGTGCCACCTCGGCAGGGGGCGAGGTAGCGGGAGGGCAGTTTTACAATGAGCAGTTCTTC. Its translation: CATSAGGEVAGGQFYNEQFF.

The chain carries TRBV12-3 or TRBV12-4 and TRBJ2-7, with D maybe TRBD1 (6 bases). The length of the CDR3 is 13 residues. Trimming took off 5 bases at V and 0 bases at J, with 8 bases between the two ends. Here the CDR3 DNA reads TGTGCCAGCAGTACAGGGATCTCCTACGAGCAGTACGTC. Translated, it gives CASSTGISYEQYV.

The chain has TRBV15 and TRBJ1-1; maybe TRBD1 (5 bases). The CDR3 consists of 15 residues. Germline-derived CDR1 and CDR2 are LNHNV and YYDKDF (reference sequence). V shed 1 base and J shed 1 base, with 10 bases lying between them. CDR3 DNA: TGTGCCACCAGCAGAGTGGGGGAGGGGAACACTGAAGCTTTCTTT. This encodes CATSRVGEGNTEAFF.

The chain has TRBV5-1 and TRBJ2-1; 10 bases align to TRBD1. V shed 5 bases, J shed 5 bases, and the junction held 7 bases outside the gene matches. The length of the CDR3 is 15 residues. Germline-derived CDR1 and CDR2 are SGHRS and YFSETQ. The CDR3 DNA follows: TGCGCCAGCAGGTGGGGACAGGGGAGTAACAATGAGCAGTTCTTC. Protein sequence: CASRWGQGSNNEQFF. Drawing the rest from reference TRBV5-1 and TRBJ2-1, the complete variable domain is KAGVTQTPRYLIKTRGQQVTLSCSPISGHRSVSWYQQTPGQGLQFLFEYFSETQRNKGNFPGRFSGRQFSNSRSEMNVSTLELGDSALYLCASRWGQGSNNEQFFGPGTRLTVL.

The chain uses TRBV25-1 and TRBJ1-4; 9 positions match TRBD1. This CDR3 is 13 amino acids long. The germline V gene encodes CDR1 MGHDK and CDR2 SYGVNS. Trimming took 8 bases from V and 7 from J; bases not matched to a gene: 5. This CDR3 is CASRDREVEKLFF. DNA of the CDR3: TGTGCCAGCCGGGACAGGGAAGTTGAAAAACTGTTTTTT.

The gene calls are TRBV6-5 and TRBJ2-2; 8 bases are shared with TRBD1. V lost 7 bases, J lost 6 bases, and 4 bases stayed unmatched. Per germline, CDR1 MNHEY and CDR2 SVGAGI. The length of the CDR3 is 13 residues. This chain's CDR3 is CASNLQGAGELFF. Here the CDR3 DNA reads TGTGCCAGCAACTTACAGGGGGCCGGGGAGCTGTTTTTT.

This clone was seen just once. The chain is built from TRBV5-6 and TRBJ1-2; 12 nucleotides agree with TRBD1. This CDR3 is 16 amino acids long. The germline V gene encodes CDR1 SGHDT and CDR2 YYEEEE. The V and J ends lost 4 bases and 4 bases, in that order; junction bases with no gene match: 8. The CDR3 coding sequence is TGTGCCAGCAGCCCGGGACAGGGGGCTTCAGGCTATGGCTACACCTTC. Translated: CASSPGQGASGYGYTF.

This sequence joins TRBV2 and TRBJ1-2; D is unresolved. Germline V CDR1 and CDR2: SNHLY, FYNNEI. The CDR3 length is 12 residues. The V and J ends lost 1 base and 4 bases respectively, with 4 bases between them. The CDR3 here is CASSEDSYGYTF. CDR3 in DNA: TGTGCCAGCAGTGAAGACAGCTATGGCTACACCTTC.

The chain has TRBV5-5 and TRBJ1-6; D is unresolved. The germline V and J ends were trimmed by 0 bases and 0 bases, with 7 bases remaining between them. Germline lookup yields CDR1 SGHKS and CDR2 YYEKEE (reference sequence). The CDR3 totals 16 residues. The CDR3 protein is CASSLGPFSYNSPLHF. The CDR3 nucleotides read TGTGCCAGCAGCTTGGGGCCTTTCTCCTATAATTCACCCCTCCACTTT.